This section outlines one T cell receptor (beta chain) sequence together with its context. It lacks a known antigen. Base qualities are not provided; no much larger clone lies one nucleotide away. The CDR3 has 17 amino acids, counting the end cysteine and phenylalanine. This entry keeps only the CDR3 DNA: 51 bases, framed from base 1. V gives up 5 bases and J gives up 9 bases, and the segment between their germline ends measures 23 bases. The germline V gene (reference sequence) yields MNHEY for CDR1 and SMNVEV for CDR2. The data derive from a study of shared clonotypes between healthy human individuals (TCRdb year 2020). As for the study more broadly: The cohort comprised a couple of women and a few men aged 18 to 49 years. Per donor, leukapheresis produced somewhere between about 0.8 and 9 billion PBMCs. For each donor, CD4 naive and CD4 memory were each run on three plates, CD8 naive on two plates, and CD8 memory on one plate. Blood TCR repertoires of four to six healthy adults were deeply sequenced to estimate repertoire size and the extent of clonotype sharing between individuals. Libraries were prepared and TCR repertoires were sequenced by different laboratories using diverse techniques, in order to increase sequencing depth and limit assay-specific biases.

Using the deep immunoSEQ assay, TCR CDR3 regions were amplified from genomic DNA by multiplex PCR. Extracted genomic DNA from each cell subset was spread evenly across all wells of several immunoSEQ 96-well plates, with each plate serving as a replicate. For sorted subsets, 200 to 250 ng genomic DNA, equal to 25,000 to 35,000 T cell genomes, was loaded into each replicate PCR. Purified libraries were measured with a Qubit 3.0 fluorometer, size-checked on a Bioanalyzer 2100, and measured again with the KAPA Library Quantification kit. A separate single-read 150-cycle Illumina NextSeq 550 flow cell was used to sequence each immunoSEQ 96-well plate. In the original analysis: Because only junctional sequences without quality scores were contained in the immunoSEQ output, filtering matching that applied to full-length reads could not be performed. Sequences were annotated with PyIR, a Python wrapper for IgBLAST v1.9, and V/J genes and CDR3 were assigned using IMGT germline references. Reads were removed for weak V/J assignments (E-value above 1e-6), missing CDR3, stop codons, out-of-frame junctions, or ambiguous translated residues. V3J clonotypes were defined by identical inferred V gene, J gene, and CDR3 amino acid sequence. The percentage overlap between two repertoires was calculated by dividing the number of shared unique clonotypes by the size of the smaller repertoire. Richness of each repertoire was evaluated using RTK rarefaction, the Chao1 estimator, and Recon v2.1 estimates of unobserved clonotypes. For all TCRbeta clonotypes obtained by the gDNA method from a handful of donors, generation probabilities were computed with OLGA. TCRdb took this table from immuneACCESS and kept in-frame rearrangements with V and J called. Such tables lack part of the clones; where checked against another copy, unresolved V genes explain under half of the gap, and the rest is unexplained. D and trimming come from the DNA, and the V and J calls and clone size come from that table. The sample table shows roughly 500,000 clones, and approximately 95% are seen once. About 0.06% of the sample is in the top ten clones.

The donors were healthy, HIV-negative adults who had no recently reported acute infections or vaccinations. Every donor was a Caucasian adult residing in Nashville, Tennessee, USA. CD4+ T cells were enriched by magnetic negative selection, after which naive cells were positively selected on CD45RA and the negative fraction was taken as the memory subset. Blood was collected by leukapheresis, and PBMCs were isolated by Ficoll-Histopaque density gradient centrifugation and then cryopreserved in liquid nitrogen vapor phase. Analytical flow cytometry was used to check the purity and quantity of each magnetically sorted T cell population. From each sorted fraction, genomic DNA was isolated and quantified by UV absorbance on a Nanodrop 2000c. The paper's findings and limits, for the study overall: Incomplete sequencing was indicated by rarefaction of sorted-subset datasets, despite the large sequencing depth. Clonotypes shared by all four sorted-subset donors showed higher generation probabilities than non-shared clonotypes. Estimated clonotype richness was generally larger for naive than for memory subsets. Pairwise subsampling led to the expectation that sequencing depth would affect the degree of clonotype sharing among donors. Sharing across a handful of donors was observed for approximately 5% of naive CD4, about 3.2% of naive CD8, about 2.5% of memory CD4, and roughly 0.4% of memory CD8 clonotypes. Sampling was restricted to blood, and TCR repertoires in tissues likely differ from the TCR repertoires found in blood. Because the study included only a small number of donors, the genetic and exposure-history diversity represented was limited.

The receptor was isolated from a woman aged 25 to 39 in good health. The chain links TRBV27 with TRBJ1-6; the D gene is perhaps TRBD1, on 5 matching bases. The sequenced sample consisted of naive CD4+ T cells sorted from blood. In the paper's terms, the cell subset or site label means: CD45RA+ positively selected. This receptor has the CDR3 CASSPYLTPGTASPLHF. The nucleotide sequence reads as follows: TGTGCCAGCAGTCCCTACCTGACCCCAGGGACTGCTTCACCCCTCCACTTT.